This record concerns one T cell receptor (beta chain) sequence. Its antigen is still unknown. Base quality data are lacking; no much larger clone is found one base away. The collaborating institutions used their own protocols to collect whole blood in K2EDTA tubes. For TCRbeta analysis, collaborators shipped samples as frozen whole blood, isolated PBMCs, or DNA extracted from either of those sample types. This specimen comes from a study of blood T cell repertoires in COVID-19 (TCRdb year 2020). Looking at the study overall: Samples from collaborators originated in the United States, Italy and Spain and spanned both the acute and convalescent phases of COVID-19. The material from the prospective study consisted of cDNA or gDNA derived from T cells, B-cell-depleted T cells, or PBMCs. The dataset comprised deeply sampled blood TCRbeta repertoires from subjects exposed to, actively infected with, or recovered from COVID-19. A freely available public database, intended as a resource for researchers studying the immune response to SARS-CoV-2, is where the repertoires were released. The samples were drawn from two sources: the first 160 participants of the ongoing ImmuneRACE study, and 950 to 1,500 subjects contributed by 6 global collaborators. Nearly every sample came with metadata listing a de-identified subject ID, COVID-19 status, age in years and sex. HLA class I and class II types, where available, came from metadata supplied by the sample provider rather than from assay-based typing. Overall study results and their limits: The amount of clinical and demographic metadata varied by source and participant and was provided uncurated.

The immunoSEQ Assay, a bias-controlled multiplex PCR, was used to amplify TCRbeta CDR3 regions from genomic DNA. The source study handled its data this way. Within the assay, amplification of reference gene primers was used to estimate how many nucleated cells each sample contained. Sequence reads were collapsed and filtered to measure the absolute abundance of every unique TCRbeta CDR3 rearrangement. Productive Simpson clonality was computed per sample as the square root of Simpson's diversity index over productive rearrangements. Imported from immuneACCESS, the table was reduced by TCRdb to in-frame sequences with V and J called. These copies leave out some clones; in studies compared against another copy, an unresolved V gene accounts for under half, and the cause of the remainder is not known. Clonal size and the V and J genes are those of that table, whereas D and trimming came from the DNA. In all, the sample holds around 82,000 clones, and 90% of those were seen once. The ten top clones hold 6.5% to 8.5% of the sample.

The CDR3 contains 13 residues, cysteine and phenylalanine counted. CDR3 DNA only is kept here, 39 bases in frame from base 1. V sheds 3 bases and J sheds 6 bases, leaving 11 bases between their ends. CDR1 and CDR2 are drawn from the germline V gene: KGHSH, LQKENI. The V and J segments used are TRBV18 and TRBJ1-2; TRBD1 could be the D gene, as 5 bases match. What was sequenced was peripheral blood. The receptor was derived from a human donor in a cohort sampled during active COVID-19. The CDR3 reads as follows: CASSPLGGHGYTF. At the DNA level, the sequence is TGTGCCAGCTCACCCCTGGGGGGACATGGCTACACCTTC.